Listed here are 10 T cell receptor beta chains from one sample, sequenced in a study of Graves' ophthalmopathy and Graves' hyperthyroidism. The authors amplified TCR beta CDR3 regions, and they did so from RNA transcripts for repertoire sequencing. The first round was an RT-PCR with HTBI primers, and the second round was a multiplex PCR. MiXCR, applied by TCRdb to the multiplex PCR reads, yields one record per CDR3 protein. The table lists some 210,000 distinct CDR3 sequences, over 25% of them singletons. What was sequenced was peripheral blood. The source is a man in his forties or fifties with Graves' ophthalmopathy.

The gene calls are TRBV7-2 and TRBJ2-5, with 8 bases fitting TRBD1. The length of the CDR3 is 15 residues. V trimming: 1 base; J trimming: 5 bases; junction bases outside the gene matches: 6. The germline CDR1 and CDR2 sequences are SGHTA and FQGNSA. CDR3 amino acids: CASSLVARGPETQYF. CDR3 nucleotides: TGTGCCAGCAGCTTAGTCGCCAGGGGGCCTGAGACCCAGTACTTC.

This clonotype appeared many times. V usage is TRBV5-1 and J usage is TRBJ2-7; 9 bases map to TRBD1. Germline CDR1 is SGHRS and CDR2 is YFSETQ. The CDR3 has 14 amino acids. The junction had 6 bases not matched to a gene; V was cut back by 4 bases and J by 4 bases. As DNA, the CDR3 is TGCGCCAGCAGCAAGGGACAGGGCTCTTACGAGCAGTACTTC. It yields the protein CASSKGQGSYEQYF.

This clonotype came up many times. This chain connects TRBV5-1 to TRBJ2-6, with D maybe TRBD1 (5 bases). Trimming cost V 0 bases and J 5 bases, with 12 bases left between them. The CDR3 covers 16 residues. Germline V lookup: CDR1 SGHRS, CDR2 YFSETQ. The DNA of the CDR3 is TGCGCCAGCAGCTTGGGACAGCCGTCTCGGGCCAACGTCCTGACTTTC. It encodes CASSLGQPSRANVLTF.

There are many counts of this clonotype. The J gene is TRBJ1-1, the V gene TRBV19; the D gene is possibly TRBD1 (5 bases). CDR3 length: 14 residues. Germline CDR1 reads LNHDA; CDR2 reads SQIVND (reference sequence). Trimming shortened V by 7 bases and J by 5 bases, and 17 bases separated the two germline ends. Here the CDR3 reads CASTPRVEGTEAFF. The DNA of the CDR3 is TGTGCCAGTACCCCCAGGGTGGAAGGGACTGAAGCTTTCTTT.

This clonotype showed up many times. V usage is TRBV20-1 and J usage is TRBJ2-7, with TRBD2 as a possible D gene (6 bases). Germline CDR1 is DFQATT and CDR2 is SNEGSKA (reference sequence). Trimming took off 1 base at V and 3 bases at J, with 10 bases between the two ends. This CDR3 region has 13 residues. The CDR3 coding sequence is TGCAGTGCTAGAGTTTCGCGGGACTACGAGCAGTACTTC. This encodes CSARVSRDYEQYF.

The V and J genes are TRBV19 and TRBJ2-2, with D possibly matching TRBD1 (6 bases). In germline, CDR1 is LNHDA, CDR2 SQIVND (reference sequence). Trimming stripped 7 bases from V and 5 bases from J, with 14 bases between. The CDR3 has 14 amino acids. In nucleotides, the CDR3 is TGTGCCAGTAAACGGAACAGGGAAACCGGGGAGCTGTTTTTT. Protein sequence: CASKRNRETGELFF.

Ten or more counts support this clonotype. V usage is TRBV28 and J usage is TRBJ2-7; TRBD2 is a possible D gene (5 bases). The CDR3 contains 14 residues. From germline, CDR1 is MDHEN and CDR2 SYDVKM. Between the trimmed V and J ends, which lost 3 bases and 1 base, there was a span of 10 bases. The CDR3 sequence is CASSFVGSSYEQYF. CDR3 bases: TGTGCCAGCAGTTTCGTAGGGAGTTCCTACGAGCAGTACTTC.

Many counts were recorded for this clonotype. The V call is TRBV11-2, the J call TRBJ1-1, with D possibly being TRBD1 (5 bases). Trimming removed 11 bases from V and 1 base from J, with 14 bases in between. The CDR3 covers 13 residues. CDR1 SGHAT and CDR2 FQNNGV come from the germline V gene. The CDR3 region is CAGHPGPNTEAFF. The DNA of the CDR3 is TGTGCCGGACACCCGGGGCCGAACACTGAAGCTTTCTTT.

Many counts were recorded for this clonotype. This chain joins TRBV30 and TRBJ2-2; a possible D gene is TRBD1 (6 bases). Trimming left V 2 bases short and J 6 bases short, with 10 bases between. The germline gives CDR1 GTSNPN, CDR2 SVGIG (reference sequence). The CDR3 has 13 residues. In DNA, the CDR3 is TGTGCCTGGAGTCCAGGGGCGGCCGGGGAGCTGTTTTTT. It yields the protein CAWSPGAAGELFF. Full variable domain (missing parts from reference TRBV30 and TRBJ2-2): SQTIHQWPATLVQPVGSPLSLECTVEGTSNPNLYWYRQAAGRGLQLLFYSVGIGQISSEVPQNLSASRPQDRQFILSSKKLLLSDSGFYLCAWSPGAAGELFFGEGSRLTVL.

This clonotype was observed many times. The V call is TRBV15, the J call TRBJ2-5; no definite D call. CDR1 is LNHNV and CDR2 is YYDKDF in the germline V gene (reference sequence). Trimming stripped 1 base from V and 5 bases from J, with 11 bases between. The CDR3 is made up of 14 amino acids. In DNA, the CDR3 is TGTGCCACCAGCAGAGGGCAGCGCGTGGAGACCCAGTACTTC. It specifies CATSRGQRVETQYF.